This T cell receptor beta chain is from a study of blood T cell repertoires in COVID-19. Study as a whole: The United States, Italy and Spain were the sources of the acute and convalescent COVID-19 samples. Sources were T cells, B-cell-depleted T cells, or PBMCs; the material itself was cDNA or gDNA.

Original handling: Amplifying reference gene primers gave estimates of nucleated cell counts. Sequencing was performed with immunoSEQ multiplex PCR; in TCRdb, only in-frame clones are kept and a portion is missing. V and J calls and clone size are copied from that table; D and trimming were computed from the DNA. The sample includes roughly 300,000 clones, 81% of them seen just once. This CDR3 has 14 residues. Germline lookup yields CDR1 MNHEY and CDR2 SMNVEV (reference sequence). The germline V and J ends were trimmed by 2 bases and 2 bases, with 10 bases remaining between them. The sample taken for sequencing was peripheral blood. The TCR sequence derives from a woman aged 55-75 years with active or convalescent COVID-19. J is TRBJ2-7 and V is TRBV27, with D possibly TRBD1 on 6 matching bases. CDR3 in amino acids: CASSLKGTTYEQYF. In DNA, the CDR3 is TGTGCCAGCAGTTTAAAAGGGACAACCTACGAGCAGTACTTC.